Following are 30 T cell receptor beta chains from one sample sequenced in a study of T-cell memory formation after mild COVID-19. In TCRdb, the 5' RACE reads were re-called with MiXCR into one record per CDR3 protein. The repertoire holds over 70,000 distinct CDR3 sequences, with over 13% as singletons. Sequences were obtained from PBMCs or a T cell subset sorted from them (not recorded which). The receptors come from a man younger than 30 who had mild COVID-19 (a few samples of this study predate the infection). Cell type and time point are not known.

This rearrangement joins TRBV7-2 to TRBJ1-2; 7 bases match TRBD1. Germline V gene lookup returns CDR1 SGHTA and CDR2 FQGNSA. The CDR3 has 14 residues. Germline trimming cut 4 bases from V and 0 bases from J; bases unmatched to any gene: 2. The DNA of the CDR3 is TGTGCCAGCAGCTGGACAGGAACTAACTATGGCTACACCTTC. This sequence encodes CASSWTGTNYGYTF.

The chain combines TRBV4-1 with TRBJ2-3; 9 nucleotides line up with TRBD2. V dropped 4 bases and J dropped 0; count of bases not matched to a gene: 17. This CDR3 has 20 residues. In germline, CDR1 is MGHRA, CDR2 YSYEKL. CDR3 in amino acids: CASSPLGGAGGSTSTDTQYF. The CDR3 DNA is TGCGCCAGCAGCCCCCTCGGGGGAGCGGGGGGATCCACTAGCACAGATACGCAGTATTTT.

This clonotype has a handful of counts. CDR3 DNA: TGCGCCAGCAGCCAAGATTCGCGGGTAGCAGCTTTCTTT. Translation: CASSQDSRVAAFF. The V and J genes are TRBV4-1 and TRBJ1-1; the D is unclear. The CDR3 consists of 13 residues. Trimming took off 0 bases at V and 10 bases at J, with 12 bases between the two ends. Germline V gives CDR1 MGHRA, CDR2 YSYEKL.

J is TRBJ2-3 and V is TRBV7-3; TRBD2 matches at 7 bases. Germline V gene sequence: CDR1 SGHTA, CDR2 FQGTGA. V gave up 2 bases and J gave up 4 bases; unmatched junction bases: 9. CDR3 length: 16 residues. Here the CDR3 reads CASSLGGRGFADTQYF. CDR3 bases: TGTGCCAGCAGCTTAGGGGGGAGGGGTTTCGCAGATACGCAGTATTTT.

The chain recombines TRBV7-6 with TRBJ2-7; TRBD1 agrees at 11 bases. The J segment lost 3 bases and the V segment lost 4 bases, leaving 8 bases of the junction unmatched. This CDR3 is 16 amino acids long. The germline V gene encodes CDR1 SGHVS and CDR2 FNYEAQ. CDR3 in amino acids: CASSSGQGAGGYEQYV. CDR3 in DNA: TGTGCCAGCAGCTCCGGACAGGGGGCCGGGGGCTACGAGCAGTACGTC.

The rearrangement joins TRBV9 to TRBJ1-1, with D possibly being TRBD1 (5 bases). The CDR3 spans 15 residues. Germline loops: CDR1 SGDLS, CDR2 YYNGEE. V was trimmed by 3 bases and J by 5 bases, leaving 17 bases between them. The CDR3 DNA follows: TGTGCCAGCAGCGCCGACGGACCTTGGGGGACTGAAGCTTTCTTT. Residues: CASSADGPWGTEAFF.

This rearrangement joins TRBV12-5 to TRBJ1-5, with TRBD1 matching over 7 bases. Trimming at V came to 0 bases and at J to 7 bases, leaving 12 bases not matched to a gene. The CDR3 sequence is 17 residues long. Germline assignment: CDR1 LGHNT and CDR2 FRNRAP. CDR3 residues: CASGLVLTGLGYQPQHF. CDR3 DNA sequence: TGTGCTAGTGGTTTGGTACTGACAGGGCTTGGTTACCAGCCCCAGCATTTT. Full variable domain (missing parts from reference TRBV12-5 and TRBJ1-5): DARVTQTPRHKVTEMGQEVTMRCQPILGHNTVFWYRQTMMQGLELLAYFRNRAPLDDSGMPKDRFSAEMPDATLATLKIQPSEPRDSAVYFCASGLVLTGLGYQPQHFGDGTRLSIL.

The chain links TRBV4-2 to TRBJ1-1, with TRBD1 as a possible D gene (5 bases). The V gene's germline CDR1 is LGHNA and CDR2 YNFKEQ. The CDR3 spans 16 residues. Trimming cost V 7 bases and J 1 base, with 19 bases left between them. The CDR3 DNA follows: TGTGCCAGCAACCATCTCGGTAGGGGTTCGAACACTGAAGCTTTCTTT. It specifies CASNHLGRGSNTEAFF.

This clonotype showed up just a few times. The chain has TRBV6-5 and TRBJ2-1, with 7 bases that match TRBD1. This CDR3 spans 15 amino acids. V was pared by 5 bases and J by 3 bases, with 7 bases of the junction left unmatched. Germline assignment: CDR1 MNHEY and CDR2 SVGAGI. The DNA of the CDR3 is TGTGCCAGCAGTCCGACCCGGACAGGCTACAATGAGCAGTTCTTC. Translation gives CASSPTRTGYNEQFF.

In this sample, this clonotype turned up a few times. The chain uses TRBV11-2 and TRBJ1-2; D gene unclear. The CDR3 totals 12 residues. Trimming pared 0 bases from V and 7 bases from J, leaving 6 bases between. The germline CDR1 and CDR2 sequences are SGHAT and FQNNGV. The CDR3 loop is CASSLEAGGYTF. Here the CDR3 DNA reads TGTGCCAGCAGCTTAGAAGCGGGTGGCTACACCTTC.

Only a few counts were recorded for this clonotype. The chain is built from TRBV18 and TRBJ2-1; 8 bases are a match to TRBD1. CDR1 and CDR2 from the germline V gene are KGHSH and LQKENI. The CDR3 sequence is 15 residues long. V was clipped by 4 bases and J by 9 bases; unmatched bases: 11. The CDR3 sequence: CASSQTGEVGREQFF. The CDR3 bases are TGTGCCAGCTCACAGACAGGGGAGGTAGGCCGTGAGCAGTTCTTC.

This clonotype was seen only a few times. The CDR3 reads CASSLGRRNNSPLHF. Written as DNA, the CDR3 is TGTGCCAGCAGCTTGGGACGTAGGAATAATTCACCCCTCCACTTT. V gene TRBV7-9 combines with J gene TRBJ1-6; TRBD1 might be the D (5 bases). CDR3 length: 15 residues. The V end was cut by 3 bases, the J end by 5 bases, with 11 bases between. The germline gives CDR1 SEHNR, CDR2 FQNEAQ (reference sequence). Variable domain in full (rest from reference TRBV7-9 and TRBJ1-6): DTGVSQNPRHKITKRGQNVTFRCDPISEHNRLYWYRQTLGQGPEFLTYFQNEAQLEKSRLLSDRFSAERPKGSFSTLEIQRTEQGDSAMYLCASSLGRRNNSPLHFGNGTRLTVT.

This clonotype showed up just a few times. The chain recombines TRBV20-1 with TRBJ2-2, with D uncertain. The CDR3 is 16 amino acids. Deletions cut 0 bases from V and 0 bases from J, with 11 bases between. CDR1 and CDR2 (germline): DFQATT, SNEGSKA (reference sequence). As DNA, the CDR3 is TGCAGTGCTAGAGATGCCCAGGCGACGAACACCGGGGAGCTGTTTTTT. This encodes CSARDAQATNTGELFF.

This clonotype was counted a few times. The CDR3 sequence: CASSALGGEETQYF. The CDR3 nucleotides read TGTGCCAGCAGCGCCCTCGGGGGCGAGGAGACCCAGTACTTC. This rearrangement joins TRBV2 to TRBJ2-5; D may correspond to TRBD1 or TRBD2 (6 bases each). Trimming stripped 6 bases from V and 5 bases from J, with 16 bases between. The CDR3 length is 14 residues. CDR1 and CDR2 (germline): SNHLY, FYNNEI.

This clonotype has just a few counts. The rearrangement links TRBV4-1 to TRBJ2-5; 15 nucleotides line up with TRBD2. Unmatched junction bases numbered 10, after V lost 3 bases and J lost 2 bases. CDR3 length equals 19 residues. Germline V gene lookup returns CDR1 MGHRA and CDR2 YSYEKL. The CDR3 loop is CASSQIGLAGGNLQETQYF. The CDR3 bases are TGCGCCAGCAGCCAGATCGGACTAGCGGGGGGGAATTTACAAGAGACCCAGTACTTC.

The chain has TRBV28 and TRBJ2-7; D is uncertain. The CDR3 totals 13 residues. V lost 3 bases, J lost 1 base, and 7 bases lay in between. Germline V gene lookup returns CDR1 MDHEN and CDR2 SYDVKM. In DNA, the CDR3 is TGTGCCAGCAGTTTCGGGCATTCCTACGAGCAGTACGTC. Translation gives CASSFGHSYEQYV.

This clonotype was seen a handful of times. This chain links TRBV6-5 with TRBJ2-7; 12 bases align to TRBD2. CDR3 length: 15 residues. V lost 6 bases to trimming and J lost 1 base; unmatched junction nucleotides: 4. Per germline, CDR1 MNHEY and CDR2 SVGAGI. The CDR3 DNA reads TGTGCCAGCAGAGAACTAGCGGGGGGTTCCTACGAGCAGTACGTC. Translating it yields CASRELAGGSYEQYV.

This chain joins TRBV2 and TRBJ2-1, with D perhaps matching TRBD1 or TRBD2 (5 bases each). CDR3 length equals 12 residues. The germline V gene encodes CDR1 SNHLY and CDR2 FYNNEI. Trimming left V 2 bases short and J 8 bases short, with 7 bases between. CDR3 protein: CASSEMGDEQFF. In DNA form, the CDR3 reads TGTGCCAGCAGTGAAATGGGGGATGAGCAGTTCTTC.

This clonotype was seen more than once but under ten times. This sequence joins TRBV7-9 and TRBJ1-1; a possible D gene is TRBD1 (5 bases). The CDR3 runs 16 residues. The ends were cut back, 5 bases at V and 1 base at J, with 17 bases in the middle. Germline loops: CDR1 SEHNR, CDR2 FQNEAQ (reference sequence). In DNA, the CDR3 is TGTGCCAGCAGCCCCATGATGAAGGGGACGAACACTGAAGCTTTCTTT. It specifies CASSPMMKGTNTEAFF.

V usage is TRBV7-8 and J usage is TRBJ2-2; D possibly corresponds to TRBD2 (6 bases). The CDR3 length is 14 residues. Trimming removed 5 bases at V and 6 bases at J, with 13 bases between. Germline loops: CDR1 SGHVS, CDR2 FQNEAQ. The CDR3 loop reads CASSPSRGAGELFF. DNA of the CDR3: TGTGCCAGCAGCCCTTCGCGGGGCGCCGGGGAGCTGTTTTTT.

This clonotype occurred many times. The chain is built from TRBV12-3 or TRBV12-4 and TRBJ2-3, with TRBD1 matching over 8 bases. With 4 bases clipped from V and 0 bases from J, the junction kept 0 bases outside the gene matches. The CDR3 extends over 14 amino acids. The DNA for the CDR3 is TGTGCCAGCAGTTGGACAGGGAGCACAGATACGCAGTATTTT. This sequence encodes CASSWTGSTDTQYF.

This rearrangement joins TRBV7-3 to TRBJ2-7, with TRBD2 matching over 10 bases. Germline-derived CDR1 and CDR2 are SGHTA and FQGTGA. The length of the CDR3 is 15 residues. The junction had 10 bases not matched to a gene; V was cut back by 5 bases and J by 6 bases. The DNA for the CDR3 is TGTGCCAGCAGCAGCGGACTAGCGGCGCCGGGCGAGCAGTACGTC. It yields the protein CASSSGLAAPGEQYV.

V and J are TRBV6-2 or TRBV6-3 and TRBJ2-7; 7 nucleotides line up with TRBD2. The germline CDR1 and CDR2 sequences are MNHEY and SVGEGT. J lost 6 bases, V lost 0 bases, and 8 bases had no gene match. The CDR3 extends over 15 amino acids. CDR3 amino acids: CASSYSRTTGGEQYV. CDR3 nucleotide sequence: TGTGCCAGCAGTTACTCGAGAACCACGGGAGGCGAGCAGTACGTC.

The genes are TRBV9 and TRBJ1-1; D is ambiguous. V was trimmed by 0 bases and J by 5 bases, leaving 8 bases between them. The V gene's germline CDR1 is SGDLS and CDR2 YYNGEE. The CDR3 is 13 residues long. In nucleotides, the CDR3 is TGTGCCAGCAGCGTAGGCGGGGAAACTGAAGCTTTCTTT. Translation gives CASSVGGETEAFF.

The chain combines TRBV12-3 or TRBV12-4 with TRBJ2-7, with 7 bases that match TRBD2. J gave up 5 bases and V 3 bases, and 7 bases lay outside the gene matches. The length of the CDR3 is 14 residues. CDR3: CASSLGGIGDEQYF. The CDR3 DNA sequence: TGTGCCAGCAGTTTGGGAGGGATCGGGGACGAGCAGTACTTC.

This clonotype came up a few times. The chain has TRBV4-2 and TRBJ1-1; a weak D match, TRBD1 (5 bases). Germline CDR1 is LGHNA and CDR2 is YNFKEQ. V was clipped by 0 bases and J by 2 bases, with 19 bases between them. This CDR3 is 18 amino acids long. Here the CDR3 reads CASSQDLGQGSDNTEAFF. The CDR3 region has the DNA TGTGCCAGCAGCCAAGATCTGGGGCAAGGATCCGACAACACTGAAGCTTTCTTT.

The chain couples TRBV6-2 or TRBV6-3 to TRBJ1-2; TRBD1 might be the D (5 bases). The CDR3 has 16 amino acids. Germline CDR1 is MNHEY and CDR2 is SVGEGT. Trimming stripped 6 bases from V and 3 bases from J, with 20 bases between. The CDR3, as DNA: TGTGCCAGCAGCTTAGCCCGGACGACAGAGGACTATGGCTACACCTTC. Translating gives CASSLARTTEDYGYTF.

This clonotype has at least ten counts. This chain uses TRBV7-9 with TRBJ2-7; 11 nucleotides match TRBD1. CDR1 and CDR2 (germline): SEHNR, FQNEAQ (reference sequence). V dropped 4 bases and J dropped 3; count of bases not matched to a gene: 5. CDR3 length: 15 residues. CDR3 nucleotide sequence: TGTGCCAGCAGCTCGGGACAGGGGGTAAACTACGAGCAGTACTTC. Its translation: CASSSGQGVNYEQYF.

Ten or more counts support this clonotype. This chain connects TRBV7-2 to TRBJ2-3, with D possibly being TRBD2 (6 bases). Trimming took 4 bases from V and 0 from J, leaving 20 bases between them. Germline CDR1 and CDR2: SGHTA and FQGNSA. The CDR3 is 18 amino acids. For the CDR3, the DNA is TGTGCCAGCAGCTCCTTGGAGGAGGGAGATACTAGCACAGATACGCAGTATTTT. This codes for CASSSLEEGDTSTDTQYF.

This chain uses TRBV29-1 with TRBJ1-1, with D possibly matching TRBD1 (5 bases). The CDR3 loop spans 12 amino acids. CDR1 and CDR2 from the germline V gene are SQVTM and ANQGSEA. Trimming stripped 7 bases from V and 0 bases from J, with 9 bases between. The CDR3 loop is CSGRGLNTEAFF. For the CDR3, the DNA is TGCAGCGGAAGGGGATTGAACACTGAAGCTTTCTTT.